Below, one T cell receptor (beta chain) is given with its context. Antigen unknown. Without exception, participants with HIV were treated in the United States. The data originate from a study of long-term antiretroviral therapy in people with HIV. Across the study: First collections came about a decade before the 2015 immediate-ART recommendation. Study-wide findings and caveats: Among HIV repertoires, CDR3 length ranges were narrower than those of controls. Clones with expansion before ART led the repertoire at all time points.

The assay, immunoSEQ v3.0, was run at survey level. Method: immunoSEQ multiplex PCR; TCRdb's copy keeps in-frame clones and lacks some. The repertoire holds 40,000 to 60,000 clones, with around 84% as singletons. Trimming shortened V by 0 bases and J by 1 base, and 7 bases separated the two germline ends. This CDR3 is 14 amino acids long. Per the germline V gene, CDR1 is SGHNT and CDR2 is YYREEE (reference sequence). This chain uses TRBV5-4 with TRBJ1-1; D remains ambiguous. The sequence was collected from a woman aged 18-35 years with HIV. Sequenced material: unsorted PBMCs, taken 0.8 years after starting antiretroviral therapy. CDR3 amino acids: CASSLGGSNTEAFF. CDR3 nucleotides: TGTGCCAGCAGCTTGGGGGGATCGAACACTGAAGCTTTCTTT.